Listed below are T cell receptor beta chains from one sample, sequenced in a study of control samples from healthy donors and cancer patients. Assay used: immunoSEQ multiplex PCR; TCRdb lists only in-frame clones, some missing. Of some 120,000 clones in the sample, more than 75% are singletons; the top ten hold over 2%. The sample comprised blood. These receptors were collected from a woman in her seventies in good health. CDR3s include the opening cysteine and the closing phenylalanine or tryptophan. D genes are given only for firm matches. Some rows mark clone size as missing; the rest say once, few, many or name a class of expanded clone.

length	size	V	J	D	DNA	CDR3
13	-	TRBV7-2	TRBJ2-6	-	TGTGCAGGTTCGGTCTCTGGGGCCAACGTCCTGACTTTC	CAGSVSGANVLTF
15	-	TRBV29-1	TRBJ2-3	-	TGCAGCGTTGAAGATGACGACGTTGGCGCAGATACGCAGTATTTT	CSVEDDDVGADTQYF
17	once	TRBV29-1	TRBJ2-2	TRBD1	TGCAGCGTTTCAATCCCCTTCAGGGGGCCGAACACCGGGGAGCTGTTTTTT	CSVSIPFRGPNTGELFF
14	-	TRBV7-9	TRBJ1-4	TRBD1	TGTGCCAGCAGCTTAGGGACAGGGTATGAAAAACTGTTTTTT	CASSLGTGYEKLFF
14	-	TRBV25-1	TRBJ2-1	TRBD1	TGTGCCAGCAGGTGGAGACAGGGGGGAGATGAGCAGTTCTTC	CASRWRQGGDEQFF
12	-	TRBV7-2	TRBJ1-1	-	TGTGCCAGCAGCTTAGTTCCCACTGAAGCTTTCTTT	CASSLVPTEAFF
14	-	TRBV6-6	TRBJ1-2	-	TGTGCCAGCAGTATTACAGGGATTAACTATGGCTACACCTTC	CASSITGINYGYTF
16	-	TRBV7-6	TRBJ2-2	-	TGTGCCAGCAGCCCCCTGTCGGGACAAGCAACCGGGGAGCTGTTTTTT	CASSPLSGQATGELFF
14	-	TRBV7-2	TRBJ2-7	-	TGTGCCAGCAGCTTAAAGGGTGCCTCCTACGAGCAGTACTTC	CASSLKGASYEQYF
18	-	TRBV4-1	TRBJ1-3	-	TGCGCCAGCAGCCAATTGGCCGAATCACTAGGCCTTGGAAACACCATATATTTT	CASSQLAESLGLGNTIYF
16	-	TRBV6-1	TRBJ2-3	-	TGTGCCAGCAGTGCATACCGTGGGGGTTACACAGATACGCAGTATTTT	CASSAYRGGYTDTQYF
13	-	TRBV5-1	TRBJ1-3	TRBD1	TGCGCCAGCAGCGACAGGGCTGGAAACACCATATATTTT	CASSDRAGNTIYF
18	-	TRBV7-6	TRBJ2-3	TRBD1	TGTGCCAGCAGCATCGGGAAGAGCGACAGGGGCGGCACAGATACGCAGTATTTT	CASSIGKSDRGGTDTQYF
17	-	TRBV7-3	TRBJ2-5	-	TGTGCCAGCAGTCTAGGGGTCGGAGCCGTGTACCAAGAGACCCAGTACTTC	CASSLGVGAVYQETQYF
15	-	TRBV19	TRBJ1-2	TRBD1	TGTGCCAGTAAGTACGAGGGGGCTATCAACTATGGCTACACCTTC	CASKYEGAINYGYTF
17	-	TRBV7-9	TRBJ2-1	-	TGTGCCAGCAGCTTCCTTGGAGGGGAGCCCTCCTACAATGAGCAGTTCTTC	CASSFLGGEPSYNEQFF